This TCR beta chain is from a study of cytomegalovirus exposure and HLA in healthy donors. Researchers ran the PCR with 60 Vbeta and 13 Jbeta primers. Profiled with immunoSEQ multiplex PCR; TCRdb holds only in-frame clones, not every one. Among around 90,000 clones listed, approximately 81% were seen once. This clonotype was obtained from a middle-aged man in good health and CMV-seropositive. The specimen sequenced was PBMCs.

This CDR3 reads CAWSVLGTSGNTIYF. As DNA, the CDR3 is TGTGCCTGGAGTGTACTAGGGACAAGTGGAAACACCATATATTTT. This chain uses TRBV30 with TRBJ1-3; tentatively, D is TRBD1 (6 bases). Germline V gene sequence: CDR1 GTSNPN, CDR2 SVGIG (reference sequence). Trimming pared 0 bases from V and 3 bases from J, leaving 12 bases between. The CDR3 loop spans 15 amino acids.